The 29 T cell receptor beta chains listed next were all sequenced from one sample in a study of shared clonotypes between healthy human individuals. It was CD45RO-negative cells, positively selected for CCR7, that made up naive CD8 cells, with terminally differentiated effector memory CD45RA+ cells excluded. Using immunoSEQ multiplex PCR, the repertoire was profiled, and TCRdb retains in-frame clones only, with some absent. The table has millions of clones, about 95% seen once. The sequencing sample was made of naive CD8+ T cells sorted from blood. The source is a man younger than 30 in good health.

V is TRBV19 and J is TRBJ1-6; D remains unclear. V lost 0 bases and J lost 5, with 8 bases in between. CDR3 length: 15 residues. The germline V gene encodes CDR1 LNHDA and CDR2 SQIVND (reference sequence). The CDR3 sequence: CASSIDMGNNSPLHF. The DNA for the CDR3 is TGTGCCAGTAGTATAGATATGGGAAATAATTCACCCCTCCACTTT.

The CDR3 bases are TGTGCCAGCAGCCCACCTGGGGGTCTCGGACTGTTTTTT. This translates into CASSPPGGLGLFF. The V and J genes are TRBV7-9 and TRBJ1-4, with TRBD1 as a possible D gene (5 bases). The CDR3 has 13 amino acids. Germline CDR1 and CDR2: SEHNR and FQNEAQ (reference sequence). The V and J ends lost 5 bases and 13 bases respectively, with 17 bases between them.

The chain joins TRBV27 to TRBJ2-2; no definite D call. V was pared by 2 bases and J by 1 base, with 5 bases between. CDR3 length: 14 residues. Per the germline V gene, CDR1 is MNHEY and CDR2 is SMNVEV (reference sequence). The CDR3 DNA reads as TGTGCCAGCAGTTTAATGGGGAACACCGGGGAGCTGTTTTTT. Its protein product is CASSLMGNTGELFF.

A remark on this clone: The sample contains more than one DNA sequence encoding this CDR3. The rearrangement joins TRBV4-3 to TRBJ2-7; no firm D call. The CDR3 covers 13 residues. Trimming pared 0 bases from V and 4 bases from J, leaving 7 bases between. The germline CDR1 and CDR2 sequences are LGHNA and YSLEER. CDR3 coding DNA: TGCGCCAGCAGCCAAGATCGAGGATACGAGCAGTACTTC. It specifies CASSQDRGYEQYF.

The chain uses TRBV6-5 and TRBJ1-4; 8 nucleotides match TRBD1. The J segment lost 5 bases and the V segment lost 5 bases, leaving 4 bases of the junction unmatched. Germline assignment: CDR1 MNHEY and CDR2 SVGAGI. This CDR3 comprises 14 residues. The CDR3 is CASSNGQGNEKLFF. The CDR3 DNA sequence: TGTGCCAGCAGTAACGGACAGGGCAATGAAAAACTGTTTTTT.

As to this clone: Other DNA sequences within the sample encode an identical CDR3. The V gene is TRBV7-6, the J gene TRBJ2-1, with D perhaps matching TRBD2 (5 bases). Per germline, CDR1 SGHVS and CDR2 FNYEAQ. The ends were cut back, 1 base at V and 7 bases at J, with 8 bases in the middle. CDR3 length: 13 amino acids. For the CDR3, the DNA is TGTGCCAGCAGCTTAGGCGAGGGTAATGAGCAGTTCTTC. As protein: CASSLGEGNEQFF.

This chain joins TRBV28 and TRBJ2-7; TRBD1 or TRBD2 may be the D gene (5 bases each). The CDR3 totals 14 residues. Per germline, CDR1 MDHEN and CDR2 SYDVKM. V lost 5 bases to trimming and J lost 3 bases, with 14 bases between them. This CDR3 is CASSPGPADYEQYF. The CDR3, as DNA: TGTGCCAGCAGTCCGGGACCCGCGGACTACGAGCAGTACTTC.

The V and J genes are TRBV14 and TRBJ1-2; the D is unclear. Trimming took 6 bases from V and 4 from J, leaving 12 bases between them. Germline V gives CDR1 SGHDN, CDR2 FVKESK. This CDR3 contains 13 residues. CDR3 bases: TGTGCCAGCAGTCAATCACGGGGCTATGGCTACACCTTC. It encodes CASSQSRGYGYTF.

The chain recombines TRBV11-1 with TRBJ2-7; unclear D gene. This CDR3 comprises 11 residues. Per the germline V gene, CDR1 is SGHAT and CDR2 is FQDESV (reference sequence). Trimming removed 8 bases from V and 5 bases from J, with 10 bases in between. The CDR3 here is CASGKGHEQYF. For the CDR3, the DNA is TGTGCCAGCGGGAAAGGCCACGAGCAGTACTTC.

This clone was observed a single time. Other DNA sequences from this sample encode an identical CDR3 as well. The rearrangement joins TRBV29-1 to TRBJ2-7; D might be TRBD1 or TRBD2, each matching 5 bases. The CDR3 is 12 residues long. The V end lost 6 bases, the J end lost 3 bases, and 12 bases lay between the germline ends. Per germline, CDR1 SQVTM and CDR2 ANQGSEA. CDR3 in amino acids: CSVRGQGYEQYF. The CDR3 DNA reads as TGCAGCGTGAGAGGGCAGGGCTACGAGCAGTACTTC.

The chain is built from TRBV27 and TRBJ2-5, with 10 bases matching TRBD2. This CDR3 has 14 residues. Per germline, CDR1 MNHEY and CDR2 SMNVEV (reference sequence). The J segment lost 7 bases and the V segment lost 6 bases, leaving 8 bases of the junction unmatched. The CDR3 sequence is CASSSGTSVMTQYF. The DNA of the CDR3 is TGTGCCAGCAGCTCCGGGACTAGCGTCATGACCCAGTACTTC.

A single count supports this clone. The chain joins TRBV7-9 to TRBJ2-7; TRBD2 is a possible D gene (5 bases). Per germline, CDR1 SEHNR and CDR2 FQNEAQ (reference sequence). This CDR3 region has 13 residues. Between the trimmed V and J ends, which lost 1 base and 7 bases, there was a span of 11 bases. The chain's CDR3 is CASSLDRDWEQYF. In nucleotides, the CDR3 is TGTGCCAGCAGCTTAGACCGGGATTGGGAGCAGTACTTC. The full variable domain, rest sourced from reference TRBV7-9 and TRBJ2-7, is DTGVSQNPRHKITKRGQNVTFRCDPISEHNRLYWYRQTLGQGPEFLTYFQNEAQLEKSRLLSDRFSAERPKGSFSTLEIQRTEQGDSAMYLCASSLDRDWEQYFGPGTRLTVT.

As DNA, the CDR3 is TGCAGCGTTGAGGGAAGGGGCACCGGGGAGCTGTTTTTT. The encoded protein is CSVEGRGTGELFF. The chain couples TRBV29-1 to TRBJ2-2; perhaps TRBD1 as D (5 bases). The CDR3 sequence is 13 residues long. V lost 3 bases and J 4 bases, leaving 9 bases between the germline ends. CDR1 SQVTM and CDR2 ANQGSEA come from the germline V gene.

The chain links TRBV28 to TRBJ1-6; 7 bases agree with TRBD1. V lost 6 bases and J lost 9; bases outside the gene matches: 11. Germline CDR1 and CDR2: MDHEN and SYDVKM. The CDR3 runs to 15 residues. In DNA, the CDR3 is TGTGCCAGCAGCCTCCTCTACAGGGGCTCTTCACCCCTCCACTTT. Residues: CASSLLYRGSSPLHF. Full variable domain (rest looked up from reference TRBV28 and TRBJ1-6): DVKVTQSSRYLVKRTGEKVFLECVQDMDHENMFWYRQDPGLGLRLIYFSYDVKMKEKGDIPEGYSVSREKKERFSLILESASTNQTSMYLCASSLLYRGSSPLHFGNGTRLTVT.

The chain's CDR3 is CASSLRGIAGNTIYF. CDR3 bases: TGTGCCAGCAGTTTACGGGGCATAGCAGGAAACACCATATATTTT. The J gene is TRBJ1-3, the V gene TRBV28, with D perhaps matching TRBD1 (5 bases). CDR1 and CDR2 (germline): MDHEN, SYDVKM. The CDR3 has 15 amino acids. Trimming took 2 bases from V and 4 from J, leaving 12 bases between them.

The V call is TRBV13, the J call TRBJ2-7; no definite D call. This CDR3 has 16 residues. CDR1 and CDR2 from the germline V gene are PRHDT and FYEKMQ (reference sequence). V was cut by 0 bases and J by 0 bases, with 12 bases left in between. Here the CDR3 DNA reads TGTGCCAGCAGCTTAGGAGTAGGGCAGCTCTCCTACGAGCAGTACTTC. Amino acid sequence: CASSLGVGQLSYEQYF.

This chain connects TRBV6-5 to TRBJ2-3; 8 positions agree with TRBD2. The trim removed 3 bases at V and 4 bases at J, leaving 6 bases unmatched. CDR3 length equals 15 residues. The germline V gene encodes CDR1 MNHEY and CDR2 SVGAGI. CDR3 in amino acids: CASSYSGGPPDTQYF. The CDR3 DNA is TGTGCCAGCAGTTATTCGGGAGGGCCCCCAGATACGCAGTATTTT.

The chain has TRBV5-6 and TRBJ1-1; TRBD1 matches 7 bases. There are 13 residues in the CDR3. After removal of 9 bases from V and 0 bases from J, the junction contained 5 bases not matched to a gene. CDR1 SGHDT and CDR2 YYEEEE come from the germline V gene. The DNA of the CDR3 is TGTGCCACACGGGACAGTTTGAACACTGAAGCTTTCTTT. It yields the protein CATRDSLNTEAFF.

This clone was seen only once. J is TRBJ1-3 and V is TRBV23-1; a weak D match, TRBD1 (6 bases). TRBV23-1 is placed among ORFs of uncertain function. V was trimmed by 2 bases and J by 0 bases, leaving 8 bases between them. The CDR3 is 15 amino acids. This CDR3 reads CASSQGQISGNTIYF. DNA of the CDR3: TGCGCCAGCAGTCAAGGACAGATCTCTGGAAACACCATATATTTT.

This chain connects TRBV13 to TRBJ1-2, with TRBD1 as a possible D gene (5 bases). The length of the CDR3 is 13 residues. The V and J ends lost 5 bases and 8 bases respectively, with 15 bases between them. The germline V gene encodes CDR1 PRHDT and CDR2 FYEKMQ (reference sequence). The CDR3 sequence is CASSPERDVGYTF. CDR3 DNA: TGTGCCAGCAGCCCGGAACGGGACGTCGGCTACACCTTC.

J is TRBJ1-3 and V is TRBV30; no clear D gene. The CDR3 totals 13 residues. V was clipped by 1 base and J by 8 bases, with 12 bases between them. Germline-derived CDR1 and CDR2 are GTSNPN and SVGIG (reference sequence). In nucleotides, the CDR3 is TGTGCCTGGAGTGCCCTTACCCTCGACACCATATATTTT. Protein product: CAWSALTLDTIYF.

Details on this clone: Other DNA variants within this sample encode the same CDR3. This sequence joins TRBV4-3 and TRBJ1-4; TRBD1 matches 9 bases. Germline-derived CDR1 and CDR2 are LGHNA and YSLEER. J lost 7 bases, V lost 1 base, and 4 bases had no gene match. This CDR3 region has 15 residues. CDR3 region: CASSQGTGVREKLFF. The DNA for the CDR3 is TGCGCCAGCAGCCAAGGGACAGGGGTCCGTGAAAAACTGTTTTTT.

On this clone: Other DNA sequences in this specimen translate into the identical CDR3. V usage is TRBV29-1 and J usage is TRBJ2-5; D is undetermined. CDR3 length: 13 amino acids. Trimming took off 5 bases at V and 0 bases at J, with 10 bases between the two ends. Germline assignment: CDR1 SQVTM and CDR2 ANQGSEA. CDR3 sequence: CSVLSGDQETQYF. The CDR3 DNA is TGCAGCGTTTTGTCCGGAGACCAAGAGACCCAGTACTTC. Full variable domain (outside the CDR3, taken from reference TRBV29-1 and TRBJ2-5): SAVISQKPSRDICQRGTSLTIQCQVDSQVTMMFWYRQQPGQSLTLIATANQGSEATYESGFVIDKFPISRPNLTFSTLTVSNMSPEDSSIYLCSVLSGDQETQYFGPGTRLLVL.

This chain joins TRBV7-2 and TRBJ1-4; no clear D gene. Germline loops: CDR1 SGHTA, CDR2 FQGNSA. The CDR3 is 17 amino acids. Between the trimmed V and J ends, which lost 2 bases and 8 bases, there was a span of 21 bases. This chain's CDR3 is CASSLPASQATVEKLFF. DNA for the CDR3: TGTGCCAGCAGCTTACCCGCAAGCCAGGCTACGGTCGAAAAACTGTTTTTT. The full variable domain, rest sourced from reference TRBV7-2 and TRBJ1-4, is GAGVSQSPSNKVTEKGKDVELRCDPISGHTALYWYRQSLGQGLEFLIYFQGNSAPDKSGLPSDRFSAERTGGSVSTLTIQRTQQEDSAVYLCASSLPASQATVEKLFFGSGTQLSVL.

The rearrangement uses TRBV6-1 and TRBJ2-7; TRBD1 aligns across 7 bases. The V segment lost 2 bases and the J segment 3 bases; nucleotides outside the gene matches: 4. Germline V gene lookup returns CDR1 MNHNS and CDR2 SASEGT. The CDR3 totals 14 residues. The CDR3 region has the DNA TGTGCCAGCAGTGAATACAGGGGATACTACGAGCAGTACTTC. Its protein product is CASSEYRGYYEQYF.

The rearrangement uses TRBV6-1 and TRBJ2-2; D may be TRBD1 or TRBD2 (5 bases each). With 1 base removed from V and 5 bases from J, the gap between germline ends came to 14 bases. This CDR3 is built from 16 residues. CDR1 is MNHNS, CDR2 SASEGT, per germline. CDR3 coding DNA: TGTGCCAGCAGTGAAGAGGCTCGGGGCTGGACCGGGGAGCTGTTTTTT. Its protein is CASSEEARGWTGELFF.

This clone was seen just once. This chain links TRBV6-5 with TRBJ2-3; possibly TRBD1 for D (5 bases). V was pared by 2 bases and J by 0 bases, with 9 bases between. Germline lookup yields CDR1 MNHEY and CDR2 SVGAGI. The CDR3 covers 15 residues. The CDR3 nucleotides are TGTGCCAGCAGTTACGCAGGGCTTAGCACAGATACGCAGTATTTT. It yields the protein CASSYAGLSTDTQYF.

The chain is built from TRBV19 and TRBJ2-7; TRBD2 aligns across 8 bases. Germline V gene sequence: CDR1 LNHDA, CDR2 SQIVND (reference sequence). This CDR3 region has 14 residues. With 4 bases clipped from V and 2 bases from J, the junction kept 4 bases outside the gene matches. The CDR3 sequence: CASSKERETYEQYF. CDR3 nucleotide sequence: TGTGCCAGTAGTAAAGAGCGGGAGACCTACGAGCAGTACTTC.

This chain links TRBV11-2 with TRBJ2-7, with 7 positions matching TRBD2. V trimming: 2 bases; J trimming: 2 bases; junction bases outside the gene matches: 9. The CDR3 has 16 amino acids. Germline CDR1 SGHAT, CDR2 FQNNGV. The CDR3 region has the DNA TGTGCCAGCAGCTTACTAATGGGAGGGCCCACCTACGAGCAGTACTTC. Amino acids: CASSLLMGGPTYEQYF.